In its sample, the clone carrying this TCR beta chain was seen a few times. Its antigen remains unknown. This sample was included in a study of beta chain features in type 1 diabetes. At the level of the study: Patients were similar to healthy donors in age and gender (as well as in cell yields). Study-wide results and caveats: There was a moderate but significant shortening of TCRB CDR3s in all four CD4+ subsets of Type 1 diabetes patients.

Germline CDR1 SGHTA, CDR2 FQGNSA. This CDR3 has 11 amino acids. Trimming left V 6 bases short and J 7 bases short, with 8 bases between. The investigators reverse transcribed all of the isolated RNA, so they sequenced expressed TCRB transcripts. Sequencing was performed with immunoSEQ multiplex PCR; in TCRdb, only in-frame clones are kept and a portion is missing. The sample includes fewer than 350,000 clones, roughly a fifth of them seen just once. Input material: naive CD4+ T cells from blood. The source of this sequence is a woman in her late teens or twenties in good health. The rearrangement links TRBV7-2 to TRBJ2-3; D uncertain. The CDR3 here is CASSQSYTQYF. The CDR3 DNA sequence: TGTGCCAGCAGTCAAAGCTATACGCAGTATTTT.